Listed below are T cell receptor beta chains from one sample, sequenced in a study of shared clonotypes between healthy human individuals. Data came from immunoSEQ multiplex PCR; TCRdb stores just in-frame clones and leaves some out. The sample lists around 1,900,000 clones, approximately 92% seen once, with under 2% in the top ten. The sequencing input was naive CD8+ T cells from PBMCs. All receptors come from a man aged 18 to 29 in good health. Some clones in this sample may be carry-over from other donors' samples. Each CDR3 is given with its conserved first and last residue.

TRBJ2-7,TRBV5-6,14,CASSFGSPVNEQYF
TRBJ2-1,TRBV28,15,CASSLPGQTYNEQFF
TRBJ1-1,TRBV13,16,CASSARDRLKGTEAFF
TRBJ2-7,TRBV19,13,CASSIGGTYEQYF
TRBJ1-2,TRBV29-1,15,CSVATVGQINYGYTF
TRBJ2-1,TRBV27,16,CASSKQTGGWYNEQFF
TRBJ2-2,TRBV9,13,CASSGSRAGELFF
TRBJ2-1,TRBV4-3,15,CASSQDWGLNNEQFF
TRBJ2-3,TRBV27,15,CASSLLYMSTDTQYF
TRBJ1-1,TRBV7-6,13,CASSLGLSTEAFF
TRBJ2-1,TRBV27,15,CASRSALLSYNEQFF
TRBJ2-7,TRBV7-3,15,CASSWGAEPSYEQYF
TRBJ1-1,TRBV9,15,CASSVVQVLNTEAFF
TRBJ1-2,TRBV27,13,CASSPAGVNGYTF
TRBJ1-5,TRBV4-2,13,CASSLGIRQPQHF
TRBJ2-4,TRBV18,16,CASSYPRDSLENIQYF
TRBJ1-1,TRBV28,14,CASSFSLGRTEAFF
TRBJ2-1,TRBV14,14,CASSLGLWYNEQFF
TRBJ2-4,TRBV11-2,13,CASSLWIRDIQYF
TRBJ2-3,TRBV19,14,CASSPPLGTDTQYF
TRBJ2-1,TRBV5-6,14,CASSLGAGVNEQFF
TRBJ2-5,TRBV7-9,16,CASSRPRTTPSETQYF
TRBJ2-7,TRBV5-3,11,CARPPVSKQYF
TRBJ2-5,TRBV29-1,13,CSAPLGDVETQYF
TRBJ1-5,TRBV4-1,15,CASSQVAVVNQPQHF
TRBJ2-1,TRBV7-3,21,CASSLRLPSGRANTGGNEQFF
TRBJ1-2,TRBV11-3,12,CASGTGGDGYTF
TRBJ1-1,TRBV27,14,CASSPRAMNTEAFF
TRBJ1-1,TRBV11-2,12,CASSYEGTEAFF
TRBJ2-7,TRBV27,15,CASGPYGTTLYEQYF
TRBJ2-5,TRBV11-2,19,CASSFPQTLAGALQETQYF
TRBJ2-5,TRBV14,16,CASSQVFRASEETQYF
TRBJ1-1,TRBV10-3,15,CAISEYTAGNTEAFF
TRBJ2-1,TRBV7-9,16,CASSSRHPNSYNEQFF
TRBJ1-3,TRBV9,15,CASSTRGASGNTIYF
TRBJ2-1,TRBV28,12,CASTWGGNEQFF
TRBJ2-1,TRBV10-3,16,CAISLKLAGEDYEQFF
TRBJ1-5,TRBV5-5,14,CASSSGRSNQPQHF
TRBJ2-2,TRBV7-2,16,CASSFVPSPRTGELFF
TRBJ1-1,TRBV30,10,CASLRGEAFF
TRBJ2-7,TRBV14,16,CASSQNGPPALYEQYF
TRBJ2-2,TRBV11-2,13,CASSFTGTGELFF
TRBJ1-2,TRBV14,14,CASSQFTPAYGYTF
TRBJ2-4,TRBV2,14,CASLRGTGKNIQYF
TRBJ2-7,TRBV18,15,CASSHVGTGPDEQYF
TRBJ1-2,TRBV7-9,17,CASSSNGGLDGDYGYTF
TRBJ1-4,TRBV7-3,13,CASSRVLGEKLFF
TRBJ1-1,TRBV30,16,CAWSVTSNEMNTEAFF